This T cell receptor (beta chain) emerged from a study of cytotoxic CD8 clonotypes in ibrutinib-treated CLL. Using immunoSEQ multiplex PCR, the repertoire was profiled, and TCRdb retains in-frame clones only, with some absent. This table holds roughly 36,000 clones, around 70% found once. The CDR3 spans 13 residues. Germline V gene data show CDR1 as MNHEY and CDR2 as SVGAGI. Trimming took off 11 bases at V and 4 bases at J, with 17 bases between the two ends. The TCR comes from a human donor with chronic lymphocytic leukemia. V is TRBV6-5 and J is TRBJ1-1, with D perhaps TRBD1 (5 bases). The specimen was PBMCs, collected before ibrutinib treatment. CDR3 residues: CAAVGGGRTEAFF. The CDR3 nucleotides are TGTGCCGCCGTCGGCGGGGGACGCACTGAAGCTTTCTTT.